Listed below are T cell receptor beta chains from one sample, sequenced in a study of blood T cell repertoires in COVID-19. The assay was immunoSEQ multiplex PCR, and TCRdb's table has in-frame clones only and misses some. The sample holds 150,000 to 200,000 clones; around 83% are singletons and the top ten take more than 1.5%. The sequencing sample was made of peripheral blood. These receptor sequences come from a human donor in a cohort sampled during active COVID-19. Each CDR3 is given with its conserved first and last residue. D genes are given only for firm matches. Not every row has a clone size; where given, it reads once, few, many or a size class.

NA	TRBV3-1/TRBV3-2	once	TRBJ2-6	CASSRTEPSGANVLTF	TGTGCCAGCAGCCGGACTGAACCCTCTGGGGCCAACGTCCTGACTTTC
TRBD1	TRBV10-3	few	TRBJ1-3	CAIRPQGVSGNTIYF	TGTGCCATCAGGCCCCAGGGGGTGTCGGGAAACACCATATATTTT
NA	TRBV6-1	NA	TRBJ1-1	CASSEWGQGNTEAFF	TGTGCCAGCAGTGAATGGGGGCAGGGGAACACTGAAGCTTTCTTT
NA	TRBV21-1	once	TRBJ2-5	CASSKKRRWGVVLETQYF	TGTGCCAGCAGCAAAAAGAGGAGGTGGGGTGTGGTTTTAGAGACCCAGTACTTC
NA	TRBV29-1	NA	TRBJ1-1	CSVSSGGRGNTEAFF	TGCAGCGTCTCTTCGGGGGGGCGAGGGAACACTGAAGCTTTCTTT
TRBD2	TRBV11-1	few	TRBJ2-3	CASSSILAANTDTQYF	TGTGCCAGCAGCTCCATCCTAGCGGCCAACACAGATACGCAGTATTTT
TRBD2	TRBV6-2/TRBV6-3	NA	TRBJ2-5	CASSYSTSAQETQYF	TGTGCCAGCAGTTACTCCACTAGCGCACAAGAGACCCAGTACTTC
TRBD1	TRBV5-4	few	TRBJ1-3	CASSQGAAWNTIYF	TGTGCCAGCAGTCAGGGGGCTGCTTGGAACACCATATATTTT
TRBD1	TRBV5-4	few	TRBJ2-7	CASSLTGGYEQYF	TGTGCCAGCAGCTTGACAGGGGGCTACGAGCAGTACTTC
NA	TRBV5-6	NA	TRBJ2-5	CASSLEQVSQETQYF	TGTGCCAGCAGCTTGGAACAGGTATCCCAAGAGACCCAGTACTTC
TRBD2	TRBV11-3	NA	TRBJ2-7	CASSLDPPGTSGLRISYEQYF	TGTGCCAGCAGCTTAGACCCCCCCGGGACTAGCGGCCTCCGGATCTCCTACGAGCAGTACTTC
TRBD1	TRBV5-1	NA	TRBJ2-7	CASSLVRDRPNVEYF	TGCGCCAGCAGCTTGGTACGGGACAGACCAAATGTGGAGTACTTC
NA	TRBV5-8	NA	TRBJ1-6	CASSYLRQSNNSPLHF	TGTGCCAGCAGCTACCTGAGACAGTCAAATAATTCACCCCTCCACTTT
NA	TRBV6-2/TRBV6-3	NA	TRBJ2-7	CASSSPSGNEQYF	TGTGCCAGCAGTTCCCCGTCCGGGAACGAGCAGTACTTC
NA	TRBV4-1	NA	TRBJ2-7	CASSPGPGMNEQYF	TGCGCCAGCAGCCCCGGCCCAGGGATGAACGAGCAGTACTTC
NA	TRBV6-6	NA	TRBJ1-2	CASRTENAPYGYTF	TGTGCCAGCAGGACAGAGAACGCTCCGTATGGCTACACCTTC
NA	TRBV19	NA	TRBJ2-3	CASSGLGGVTDTQYF	TGTGCCAGTAGTGGTCTTGGCGGGGTGACAGATACGCAGTATTTT
TRBD1	TRBV7-9	NA	TRBJ1-3	CASRLTGGHSGNTIYF	TGTGCCAGCAGACTAACAGGGGGCCACTCTGGAAACACCATATATTTT
NA	TRBV25-1	few	TRBJ1-1	CASSIHFEAFF	TGTGCCAGCAGTATCCACTTTGAAGCTTTCTTT
NA	TRBV5-6	NA	TRBJ1-1	CASTWRTLTEAFF	TGTGCCAGCACCTGGAGGACCTTAACTGAAGCTTTCTTT
NA	TRBV6-5	NA	TRBJ2-5	CAIARTVQETQYF	TGTGCCATTGCGAGGACAGTCCAAGAGACCCAGTACTTC
TRBD1	TRBV10-2	NA	TRBJ2-7	CASREQDRHSYEQYF	TGCGCCAGCAGAGAACAGGACAGGCACTCCTACGAGCAGTACTTC
NA	TRBV9	NA	TRBJ2-6	CASSVVSSQGYGANVLTF	TGTGCCAGCAGCGTAGTATCTTCACAGGGATATGGGGCCAACGTCCTGACTTTC
TRBD1	TRBV19	NA	TRBJ2-7	CASSIDQGAMSEQYF	TGTGCCAGTAGTATAGATCAGGGGGCCATGTCGGAGCAGTACTTC
NA	TRBV5-7	few	TRBJ2-6	CASRYHQGAGANVLTF	TGTGCCAGCAGATATCACCAGGGTGCTGGGGCCAACGTCCTGACTTTC
NA	TRBV7-2	NA	TRBJ1-3	CASSFSTGHSGNTIYF	TGTGCCAGCAGCTTTTCCACAGGGCACTCTGGAAACACCATATATTTT
NA	TRBV28	NA	TRBJ1-2	CASTARQVHGYTF	TGTGCCAGCACGGCCAGACAGGTTCATGGCTACACCTTC
NA	TRBV4-1	NA	TRBJ1-2	CASSQDLGSGGYGYTF	TGCGCCAGCAGCCAAGATTTGGGTTCCGGGGGCTATGGCTACACCTTC
NA	TRBV19	few	TRBJ1-2	CASSIRTDTNYGYTF	TGTGCCAGTAGTATAAGGACAGATACCAACTATGGCTACACCTTC
TRBD1	TRBV27	NA	TRBJ1-2	CASSFGTGGRNGYTF	TGTGCCAGCAGTTTTGGGACAGGGGGTCGTAATGGCTACACCTTC
NA	TRBV18	NA	TRBJ1-1	CASSPQGKGEAFF	TGTGCCAGCTCACCCCAGGGGAAGGGTGAAGCTTTCTTT
NA	TRBV29-1	once	TRBJ2-7	CSAAGSVYEQYF	TGCAGCGCGGCGGGGTCCGTCTACGAGCAGTACTTC
NA	TRBV7-2	NA	TRBJ2-5	CASSSYRGRVTQYF	TGTGCCAGCAGCTCTTACAGGGGGAGGGTGACCCAGTACTTC
TRBD2	TRBV7-9	NA	TRBJ2-7	CASSRDQAGSEQYF	TGTGCCAGCAGCCGGGACCAAGCGGGGAGCGAGCAGTACTTC
NA	TRBV15	NA	TRBJ1-4	CATSTGLNEKLFF	TGTGCCACGAGCACAGGGCTTAATGAAAAACTGTTTTTT
NA	TRBV11-2	few	TRBJ1-4	CASSSGKGGLFF	TGTGCCAGCAGCTCAGGGAAAGGTGGACTGTTTTTT
NA	TRBV7-9	NA	TRBJ2-7	CASSGQVSSYEQYF	TGTGCCAGCAGCGGCCAGGTTAGCTCCTACGAGCAGTACTTC
TRBD2	TRBV27	NA	TRBJ2-7	CASSPGLVYEQYF	TGTGCCAGCAGCCCCGGACTAGTCTACGAGCAGTACTTC
TRBD2	TRBV7-2	NA	TRBJ2-7	CASSRSVSTPGGKQYF	TGTGCCAGCAGCCGTAGTGTGTCGACCCCGGGGGGGAAGCAGTACTTC
TRBD2	TRBV5-1	NA	TRBJ2-7	CASSPSGSGEQYF	TGCGCCAGCAGCCCTAGCGGGAGTGGCGAGCAGTACTTC
NA	TRBV6-5	NA	TRBJ1-2	CASRNSLSNYGYTF	TGTGCCAGCAGAAACAGCCTAAGCAACTATGGCTACACCTTC
NA	TRBV5-6	NA	TRBJ1-2	CASTTRGGYTF	TGTGCCAGCACCACCCGGGGGGGCTACACCTTC
NA	TRBV9	NA	TRBJ2-1	CASSVVRGAGYNEQFF	TGTGCCAGCAGCGTAGTTCGGGGGGCAGGCTACAATGAGCAGTTCTTC
NA	TRBV29-1	NA	TRBJ2-5	CSVLWARRGGTQYF	TGCAGCGTTCTATGGGCTAGGAGGGGGGGGACCCAGTACTTC
NA	TRBV4-1	NA	TRBJ1-2	CASSQGRGRMNYGYTF	TGCGCCAGCAGCCAAGGTCGGGGAAGGATGAACTATGGCTACACCTTC